This T cell receptor (beta chain) stems from a study of cytomegalovirus exposure and HLA in healthy donors. The trim removed 5 bases at V and 8 bases at J, leaving 4 bases unmatched. The germline V gene has CDR1 SGHRS and CDR2 YFSETQ. CDR3 length: 14 residues. Concerning this clone: Its antigen is not identified.

Study-wide results and caveats: Certain indistinguishable V segments, among them TRBV6-2 and TRBV6-3, were excluded. Most of the CMV-associated TCR beta chains (in a later analysis) appeared to be HLA-restricted.

The PCR used 60 Vbeta and 13 Jbeta primers. The repertoire was sequenced with immunoSEQ multiplex PCR; TCRdb's copy has only in-frame clones and lacks some. The data hold about 200,000 clones, with about 86% observed a single time. V and J are TRBV5-1 and TRBJ2-1, with 13 bases aligning to TRBD2. The TCR originated in a woman in her 30s in good health and CMV-seronegative. What was sequenced was PBMCs. CDR3 amino acids: CASRGLAGADEQFF. The CDR3 DNA follows: TGCGCCAGCAGAGGACTAGCGGGAGCCGATGAGCAGTTCTTC.